The source of this T cell receptor (beta chain) is a study of CD8 T cells in Susac syndrome. Note on this clonotype: Its antigen is currently unknown.

High-throughput TCR beta sequencing covered peripheral CD8+ and CD4+ T cells. Random hexamers were used to reverse transcribe an amount of roughly 0.45 to 1 ug RNA. Amplification of TCR beta CDR3 across 54 Vbeta and 13 Jbeta was performed with immunoSEQ multiplex PCR. MiXCR, run by TCRdb on the immunoSEQ multiplex PCR reads, gives a single entry per CDR3 protein. The sample holds 70,000 to 100,000 distinct CDR3 sequences, around 96% seen once. The study's findings and limits: In total CD8+ repertoires, under 20 Susac-specific public clones were detected, and CD8+ TEMRA repertoires contained 5 or 6. The relatively small number of individuals in the TCR sequencing and HLA analysis was acknowledged by the study.

The material sequenced was CD8+ T cells from PBMCs. This receptor was identified in a human donor with Susac syndrome.

The CDR3 sequence: CSVELLTGYGNTIYF. The CDR3 nucleotides read TGCAGCGTTGAGCTTCTGACAGGGTACGGAAACACCATATATTTT. The J gene is TRBJ1-3, the V gene TRBV29-1; 7 bases are shared with TRBD1. CDR1 SQVTM and CDR2 ANQGSEA come from the germline V gene. J lost 4 bases, V lost 3 bases, and 9 bases had no gene match. This CDR3 contains 15 residues.